These 28 T cell receptor beta chains originate from one sample sequenced in a study of blood T cells in healthy people across ages. The second PCR ran roughly 6 to 11 cycles with a sample-barcoded 5' primer and J-beta primers. One entry per CDR3 protein results from TCRdb running MiXCR on the 5' RACE reads. This table holds roughly 720,000 distinct CDR3 sequences, roughly 50% found once. Sequencing used blood. All receptors come from an older man in good health.

The J gene is TRBJ2-7, the V gene TRBV28, with 8 bases lining up with TRBD1. The CDR3 spans 13 residues. V shed 9 bases, J shed 7 bases, and the junction held 11 bases outside the gene matches. Germline CDR1 MDHEN, CDR2 SYDVKM. CDR3 in amino acids: CASYGQGAWEQYF. Written as DNA, the CDR3 is TGTGCCAGTTACGGGCAGGGGGCCTGGGAGCAGTACTTC.

The genes are TRBV7-9 and TRBJ2-1, with D possibly being TRBD1 or TRBD2 (5 bases each). TRBJ2-7 matches the DNA end more closely, so the J call is doubtful. This CDR3 contains 13 residues. The V gene's germline CDR1 is SEHNR and CDR2 FQNEAQ (reference sequence). The CDR3 region is CASSYAGRAEQYF. In DNA form, the CDR3 reads TGTGCCAGCAGCTACGCAGGGCGGGCCGAGCAGTACTTC.

The chain is built from TRBV15 and TRBJ2-1; D assignment may be TRBD1 or TRBD2 (5 bases each). This CDR3 spans 12 amino acids. The V and J ends lost 6 bases and 10 bases respectively, with 13 bases between them. CDR1 LNHNV and CDR2 YYDKDF come from the germline V gene (reference sequence). CDR3 protein: CATSGTGREQFF. The CDR3 DNA follows: TGTGCCACCAGTGGGACGGGGCGAGAGCAGTTCTTC.

This clonotype has just a few counts. The chain links TRBV12-3 or TRBV12-4 to TRBJ1-2, with a tentative D call TRBD1 (6 bases). The CDR3 extends over 12 amino acids. Between the trimmed V and J ends, which lost 8 bases and 7 bases, there was a span of 14 bases. CDR3 coding DNA: TGTGCCAGCGTAGGAGGGGGTGGTGGCTACACCTTC. It translates to CASVGGGGGYTF.

V usage is TRBV4-1 and J usage is TRBJ1-1; tentatively, D is TRBD1 (5 bases). The germline V gene encodes CDR1 MGHRA and CDR2 YSYEKL. V lost 0 bases, J lost 6 bases, and 14 bases lay in between. The CDR3 length is 15 residues. This CDR3 is CASSQDGAGPAEAFF. The CDR3 DNA reads TGCGCCAGCAGCCAAGATGGGGCAGGGCCTGCTGAAGCTTTCTTT.

This clonotype was recorded once. The rearrangement joins TRBV7-9 to TRBJ1-6; D is uncertain. This CDR3 has 12 amino acids. CDR1 is SEHNR, CDR2 FQNEAQ, per germline (reference sequence). Trimming pared 3 bases from V and 8 bases from J, leaving 5 bases between. CDR3 bases: TGTGCCAGCAGCTTCGGGGATTCACCCCTCCACTTT. This translates into CASSFGDSPLHF. The full variable domain, rest sourced from reference TRBV7-9 and TRBJ1-6, is DTGVSQNPRHKITKRGQNVTFRCDPISEHNRLYWYRQTLGQGPEFLTYFQNEAQLEKSRLLSDRFSAERPKGSFSTLEIQRTEQGDSAMYLCASSFGDSPLHFGNGTRLTVT.

In its sample, this clonotype was seen a few times. In DNA form, the CDR3 reads TGTGCCAGCAGCGTAGGTGCTAGCGGGAGTAACAATGAGCAGTTCTTC. This sequence encodes CASSVGASGSNNEQFF. The V gene is TRBV9, the J gene TRBJ2-1; 10 bases fit TRBD2. Trimming cost V 0 bases and J 5 bases; bases outside gene matches: 5. CDR3 length: 16 residues. Per germline, CDR1 SGDLS and CDR2 YYNGEE.

The chain couples TRBV11-2 to TRBJ2-1; 7 bases align to TRBD1. V was pared by 5 bases and J by 6 bases, with 7 bases of the junction left unmatched. The CDR3 is 14 residues long. Per the germline V gene, CDR1 is SGHAT and CDR2 is FQNNGV. In DNA, the CDR3 is TGTGCCAGCAGCCGATCTTCAGGGGGCAATGAGCAGTTCTTC. Encoded protein: CASSRSSGGNEQFF.

This clonotype was observed a handful of times. The chain combines TRBV2 with TRBJ1-2; D may be TRBD1 (5 bases). Germline values: CDR1 SNHLY, CDR2 FYNNEI. The V and J ends lost 4 bases and 7 bases respectively, with 16 bases between them. The CDR3 is 14 residues long. In nucleotides, the CDR3 is TGTGCCAGCAGTGTCCAGGGCAACCTTCTTGGCTACACCTTC. Its translation: CASSVQGNLLGYTF.

A note on this clonotype: This may stem from a read error, because a much larger clone lies one nucleotide away. The CDR3 does not end in the conserved phenylalanine or tryptophan, so this is likely a read error. V usage is TRBV29-1 and J usage is TRBJ1-2; D perhaps matches TRBD1 (5 bases). The germline gives CDR1 SQVTM, CDR2 ANQGSEA. Trimming took 6 bases from V and 5 from J, leaving 16 bases between them. The CDR3 consists of 13 residues. The CDR3 protein is CSVPGDGGYGYTL. The DNA for the CDR3 is TGCAGCGTCCCGGGGGATGGGGGGTATGGCTACACCTTG.

This chain uses TRBV15 with TRBJ1-2; 9 bases agree with TRBD1. Germline values: CDR1 LNHNV, CDR2 YYDKDF (reference sequence). The CDR3 runs 17 residues. The J segment lost 3 bases and the V segment lost 3 bases, leaving 11 bases of the junction unmatched. The CDR3 reads CATSSRDRAPADYGYTF. In DNA, the CDR3 is TGTGCCACCAGCAGCCGGGACAGGGCACCCGCTGACTATGGCTACACCTTC.

The table lists this clonotype with a few counts. This chain connects TRBV20-1 to TRBJ1-4, with D unresolved. There are 13 residues in the CDR3. CDR1 is DFQATT, CDR2 SNEGSKA, per germline (reference sequence). Trimming removed 4 bases at V and 0 bases at J, with 6 bases between. CDR3 DNA: TGCAGTGCTAATACAGCAACTAATGAAAAACTGTTTTTT. Amino acid sequence: CSANTATNEKLFF.

The gene calls are TRBV24-1 and TRBJ2-3; D perhaps matches TRBD2 (5 bases). V lost 4 bases to trimming and J lost 2 bases, with 12 bases between them. CDR1 is KGHDR and CDR2 is SFDVKD in the germline V gene. The CDR3 covers 15 residues. CDR3 protein: CATSETGITTDTQYF. In DNA form, the CDR3 reads TGTGCCACCAGTGAGACGGGAATAACCACAGATACGCAGTATTTT.

The gene calls are TRBV6-5 and TRBJ2-7, with 10 positions matching TRBD2. CDR1 is MNHEY and CDR2 is SVGAGI in the germline V gene. V trimming: 4 bases; J trimming: 9 bases; junction bases outside the gene matches: 18. The CDR3 consists of 17 residues. CDR3 nucleotide sequence: TGTGCCAGCAGTTCACTAGCGGGAAGGACCCAGGCGGGTGGGCAGTACTTC. Amino acid sequence: CASSSLAGRTQAGGQYF.

This chain links TRBV13 with TRBJ2-1, with TRBD2 matching 9 bases. Germline V gene data show CDR1 as PRHDT and CDR2 as FYEKMQ (reference sequence). V shed 5 bases, J shed 8 bases, and the junction held 7 bases outside the gene matches. This CDR3 is built from 14 residues. The DNA of the CDR3 is TGTGCCAGCAGCCCGACTAGCGGTGGACATGAGCAGTTCTTC. Translated, it gives CASSPTSGGHEQFF.

The J gene is TRBJ2-5, the V gene TRBV3-1; 7 positions match TRBD1. Germline values: CDR1 LGHDT, CDR2 YNNKEL (reference sequence). The CDR3 spans 15 residues. V was clipped by 4 bases and J by 5 bases; unmatched bases: 10. The CDR3 DNA reads TGTGCCAGCAGCCCCCCAGGAAGGGGGCTGGAGACCCAGTACTTC. Translated: CASSPPGRGLETQYF.

The rearrangement links TRBV20-1 to TRBJ1-6; D might be TRBD1 (5 bases). V dropped 3 bases and J dropped 5 bases, with 14 bases sitting between them. From germline, CDR1 is DFQATT and CDR2 SNEGSKA (reference sequence). This CDR3 is built from 15 residues. This chain's CDR3 is CSASGQGVHNSPLHF. In nucleotides, the CDR3 is TGCAGTGCTAGTGGGCAGGGAGTCCATAATTCACCCCTCCACTTT.

This clonotype was counted only a few times. This sequence joins TRBV12-3 or TRBV12-4 and TRBJ2-7; D remains unclear. This CDR3 has 13 amino acids. With 4 bases removed from V and 5 bases from J, the gap between germline ends came to 12 bases. The CDR3 reads CASSSPPGNEQYF. CDR3 DNA sequence: TGTGCCAGCAGTTCGCCCCCCGGAAACGAGCAGTACTTC.

The chain employs TRBV2 and TRBJ1-5; D is perhaps TRBD1 (6 bases). The germline V gene encodes CDR1 SNHLY and CDR2 FYNNEI. The CDR3 has 13 residues. V was clipped by 6 bases and J by 3 bases, with 9 bases between them. The CDR3 is CASSGQFNQPQHF. As DNA, the CDR3 is TGTGCCAGCAGCGGACAGTTCAATCAGCCCCAGCATTTT.

A few counts support this clonotype. V gene TRBV7-2 combines with J gene TRBJ1-2, with D perhaps TRBD1 (6 bases). The CDR3 totals 17 residues. Trimming cost V 5 bases and J 0 bases, with 19 bases left between them. Per the germline V gene, CDR1 is SGHTA and CDR2 is FQGNSA. The CDR3 here is CASSPRWTAETNYGYTF. The CDR3 nucleotides read TGTGCCAGCAGCCCCCGTTGGACAGCAGAAACTAACTATGGCTACACCTTC.

The chain couples TRBV9 to TRBJ1-4; D unclear. CDR3 length: 15 amino acids. Trimming cost V 3 bases and J 4 bases, with 13 bases left between them. Germline V gives CDR1 SGDLS, CDR2 YYNGEE. The CDR3 DNA follows: TGTGCCAGCAGCGCCTCGGGGTCCAATAATGAAAAACTGTTTTTT. This codes for CASSASGSNNEKLFF.

The CDR3 DNA reads as TGTGCCAGCAGCAATGGCGGGGGAGAGACCCAGTACTTC. Its protein is CASSNGGGETQYF. The V call is TRBV3-1, the J call TRBJ2-5; TRBD2 agrees at 7 bases. Germline V gives CDR1 LGHDT, CDR2 YNNKEL (reference sequence). V lost 5 bases and J lost 4; bases outside the gene matches: 4. The CDR3 has 13 residues.

The chain combines TRBV5-1 with TRBJ2-4; 9 bases fit TRBD2. The CDR3 covers 17 residues. Germline-derived CDR1 and CDR2 are SGHRS and YFSETQ. V lost 0 bases to trimming and J lost 2 bases; unmatched junction nucleotides: 6. The CDR3 loop is CASSLEGSGSTKNIQYF. As DNA, the CDR3 is TGCGCCAGCAGCTTGGAAGGTAGCGGGAGTACCAAAAACATTCAGTACTTC.

This clonotype appeared a single time. For the CDR3, the DNA is TGTGCCAGCTTCGACAGGGAATTGCAGCCCCAGCATTTT. Its translation: CASFDRELQPQHF. The chain carries TRBV6-1 and TRBJ1-5; 7 bases fit TRBD1. After removal of 8 bases from V and 7 bases from J, the junction contained 8 bases not matched to a gene. Germline lookup yields CDR1 MNHNS and CDR2 SASEGT. The CDR3 is made up of 13 amino acids.

The chain combines TRBV2 with TRBJ1-5; possible D gene TRBD1, 6 bases. The germline CDR1 and CDR2 sequences are SNHLY and FYNNEI. Trimming removed 5 bases from V and 3 bases from J, with 11 bases in between. The CDR3 covers 14 residues. CDR3 nucleotide sequence: TGTGCCAGCAGTACACAGGGTTACAATCAGCCCCAGCATTTT. It codes for CASSTQGYNQPQHF.

This chain links TRBV7-2 with TRBJ2-7, with D possibly matching TRBD1 (5 bases). The CDR3 length is 15 residues. The V gene's germline CDR1 is SGHTA and CDR2 FQGNSA. Trimming took 1 base from V and 6 from J, leaving 16 bases between them. CDR3 nucleotide sequence: TGTGCCAGCAGCTTAGGTCGCCAGGGCAAGTCCGAGCAGTACTTC. Translating it yields CASSLGRQGKSEQYF.

This rearrangement joins TRBV2 to TRBJ2-1; D possibly uses TRBD1 or TRBD2 (5 bases each). CDR3 length: 11 amino acids. Trimming stripped 8 bases from V and 9 bases from J, with 11 bases between. From germline, CDR1 is SNHLY and CDR2 FYNNEI. The CDR3 here is CASFVRGEQFF. The CDR3 DNA sequence: TGTGCCAGCTTTGTGAGGGGTGAGCAGTTCTTC.

This clonotype was recorded a few times. This chain uses TRBV20-1 with TRBJ2-3; either TRBD1 or TRBD2 may fit D (5 bases each). Trimming took 2 bases from V and 2 from J, leaving 11 bases between them. Germline V gene data show CDR1 as DFQATT and CDR2 as SNEGSKA (reference sequence). CDR3 length: 14 residues. For the CDR3, the DNA is TGCAGTGCTAGAAAAGCCGGGGCCACAGATACGCAGTATTTT. Its protein product is CSARKAGATDTQYF.